These 5 T cell receptor beta chains were all obtained from the same sample, sequenced in a study of cytomegalovirus exposure and HLA in healthy donors. The PCR ran on 60 Vbeta and 13 Jbeta primers. TCRdb's copy holds only in-frame clones and misses some; the assay was immunoSEQ multiplex PCR. Here the sample spans 200,000 to 250,000 clones, roughly 80% being singletons. The sequencing input was PBMCs. The receptors stem from a man aged 25-45 years in good health and CMV-seronegative.

The chain recombines TRBV19 with TRBJ2-1, with no clear D. Germline V CDR1 and CDR2: LNHDA, SQIVND (reference sequence). The CDR3 contains 12 residues. Trimming stripped 5 bases from V and 6 bases from J, with 8 bases between. DNA for the CDR3: TGTGCCAGTAGTCTTGTCCCCAATGAGCAGTTCTTC. This sequence encodes CASSLVPNEQFF.

This clone was recorded a few times. The chain recombines TRBV6-1 with TRBJ1-5; a possible D gene is TRBD1 (6 bases). V lost 5 bases, J lost 4 bases, and 6 bases lay in between. The germline CDR1 and CDR2 sequences are MNHNS and SASEGT. The CDR3 is made up of 12 amino acids. This CDR3 is CASSQGNQPQHF. Written as DNA, the CDR3 is TGTGCCAGCAGTCAGGGGAATCAGCCCCAGCATTTT.

The chain has TRBV9 and TRBJ1-1, with 9 bases identical to TRBD1. The CDR3 totals 17 residues. Germline-derived CDR1 and CDR2 are SGDLS and YYNGEE. V dropped 3 bases and J dropped 0; count of bases not matched to a gene: 9. The CDR3 loop is CASSASPGQGLNTEAFF. The CDR3 region has the DNA TGTGCCAGCAGCGCGTCTCCGGGACAGGGTTTGAACACTGAAGCTTTCTTT.

This sequence joins TRBV5-5 and TRBJ1-1; D is uncertain. V was cut by 1 base and J by 1 base, with 11 bases left in between. The CDR3 has 15 residues. From germline, CDR1 is SGHKS and CDR2 YYEKEE (reference sequence). The CDR3 DNA follows: TGTGCCAGCAGCTTGTGGCCATCAGGGAACACTGAAGCTTTCTTT. It yields the protein CASSLWPSGNTEAFF.

The chain uses TRBV27 and TRBJ2-2, with 10 bases aligning to TRBD2. Germline CDR1 MNHEY, CDR2 SMNVEV (reference sequence). V shed 6 bases, J shed 7 bases, and the junction held 11 bases outside the gene matches. The CDR3 has 16 residues. As DNA, the CDR3 is TGTGCCAGCAGGATCGTTAGCGGGGGGCCGTTCGGGGAGCTGTTTTTT. Translation: CASRIVSGGPFGELFF.